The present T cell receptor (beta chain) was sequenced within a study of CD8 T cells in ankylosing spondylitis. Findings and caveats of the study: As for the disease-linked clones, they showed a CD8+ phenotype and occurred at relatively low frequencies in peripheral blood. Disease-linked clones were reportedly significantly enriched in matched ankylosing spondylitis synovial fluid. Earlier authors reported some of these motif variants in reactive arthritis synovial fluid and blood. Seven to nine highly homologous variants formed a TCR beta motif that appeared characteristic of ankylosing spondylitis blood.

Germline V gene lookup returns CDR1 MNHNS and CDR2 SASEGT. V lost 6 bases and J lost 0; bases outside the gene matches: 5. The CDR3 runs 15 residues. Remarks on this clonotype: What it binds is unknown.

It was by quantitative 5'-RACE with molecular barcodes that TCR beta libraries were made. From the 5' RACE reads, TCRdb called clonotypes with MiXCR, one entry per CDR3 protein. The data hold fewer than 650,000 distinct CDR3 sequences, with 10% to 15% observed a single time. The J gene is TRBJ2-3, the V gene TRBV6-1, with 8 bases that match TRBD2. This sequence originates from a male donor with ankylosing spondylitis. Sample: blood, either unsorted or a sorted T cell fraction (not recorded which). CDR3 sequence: CASSFSGTSTDTQYF. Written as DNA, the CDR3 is TGTGCCAGCAGCTTTAGCGGGACTAGCACAGATACGCAGTATTTT.